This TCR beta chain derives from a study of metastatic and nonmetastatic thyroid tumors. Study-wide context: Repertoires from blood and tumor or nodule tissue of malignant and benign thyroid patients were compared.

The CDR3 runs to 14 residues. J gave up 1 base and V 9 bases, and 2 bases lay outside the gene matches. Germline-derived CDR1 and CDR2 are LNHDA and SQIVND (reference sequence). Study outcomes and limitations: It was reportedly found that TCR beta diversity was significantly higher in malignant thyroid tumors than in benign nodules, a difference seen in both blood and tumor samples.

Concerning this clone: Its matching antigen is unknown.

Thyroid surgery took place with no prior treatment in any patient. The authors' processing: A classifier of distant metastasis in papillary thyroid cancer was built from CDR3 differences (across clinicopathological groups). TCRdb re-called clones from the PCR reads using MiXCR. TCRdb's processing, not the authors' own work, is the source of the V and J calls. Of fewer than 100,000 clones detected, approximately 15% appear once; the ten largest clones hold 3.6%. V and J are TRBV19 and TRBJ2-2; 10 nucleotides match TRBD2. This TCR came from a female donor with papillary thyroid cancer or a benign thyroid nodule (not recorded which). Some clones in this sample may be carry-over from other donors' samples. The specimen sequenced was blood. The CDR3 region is CASRTSGNTGELFF. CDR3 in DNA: TGTGCCAGCAGGACTAGCGGGAACACCGGGGAGCTGTTTTTT.